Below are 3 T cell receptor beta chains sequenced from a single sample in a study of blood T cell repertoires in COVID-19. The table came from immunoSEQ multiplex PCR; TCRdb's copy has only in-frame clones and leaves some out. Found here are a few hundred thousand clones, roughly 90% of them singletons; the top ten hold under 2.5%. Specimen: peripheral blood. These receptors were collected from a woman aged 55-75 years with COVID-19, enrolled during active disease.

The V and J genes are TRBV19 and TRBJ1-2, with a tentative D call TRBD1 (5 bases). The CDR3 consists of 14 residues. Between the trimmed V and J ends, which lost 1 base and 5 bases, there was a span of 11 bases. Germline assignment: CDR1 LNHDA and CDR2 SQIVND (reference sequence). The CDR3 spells CASSIGEGTYGYTF. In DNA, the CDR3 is TGTGCCAGTAGTATAGGGGAGGGGACGTATGGCTACACCTTC.

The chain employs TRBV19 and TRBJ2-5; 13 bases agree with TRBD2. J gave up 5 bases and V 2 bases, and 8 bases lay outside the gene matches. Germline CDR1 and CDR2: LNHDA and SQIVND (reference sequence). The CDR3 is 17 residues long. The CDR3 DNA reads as TGTGCCAGTAGTATATCGACTAGCGGGGGGCCGGGGGAGACCCAGTACTTC. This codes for CASSISTSGGPGETQYF.

The CDR3: CASSQGQSLVPIYF. As DNA, the CDR3 is TGTGCCAGCAGCCAAGGACAGTCCCTTGTCCCCATATATTTT. The chain employs TRBV3-1 (or the pseudogene TRBV3-2) and TRBJ1-3; weak D call: TRBD1 (5 bases). The length of the CDR3 is 14 residues. CDR1 LGHDT and CDR2 YNNKEL come from the germline V gene (reference sequence). Trimming took 1 base from V and 11 from J, leaving 15 bases between them.